This T cell receptor beta chain was profiled in a study of blood T cell repertoires in COVID-19. Original analysis: Reference gene primer amplification yielded estimated nucleated cell counts. The repertoire was sequenced with immunoSEQ multiplex PCR; TCRdb's copy has only in-frame clones and lacks some. The V and J calls and clone size were taken over from that table, and D and trimming were inferred from the DNA. Found here are 200,000 to 300,000 clones, 86% of them singletons; the top ten hold under 3%. The germline V and J ends were trimmed by 5 bases and 2 bases, with 5 bases remaining between them. Germline assignment: CDR1 SGHRS and CDR2 YFSETQ. CDR3 size: 11 residues.

Sequencing was performed on PBMCs or T cells enriched from blood (not recorded which). The genes are TRBV5-1 and TRBJ2-7; D unresolved. This receptor was identified in a woman aged 18-30 years who had recovered from COVID-19. In DNA, the CDR3 is TGCGCCAGCAGATCGGCCTACGAGCAGTACTTC. Amino acid sequence: CASRSAYEQYF.